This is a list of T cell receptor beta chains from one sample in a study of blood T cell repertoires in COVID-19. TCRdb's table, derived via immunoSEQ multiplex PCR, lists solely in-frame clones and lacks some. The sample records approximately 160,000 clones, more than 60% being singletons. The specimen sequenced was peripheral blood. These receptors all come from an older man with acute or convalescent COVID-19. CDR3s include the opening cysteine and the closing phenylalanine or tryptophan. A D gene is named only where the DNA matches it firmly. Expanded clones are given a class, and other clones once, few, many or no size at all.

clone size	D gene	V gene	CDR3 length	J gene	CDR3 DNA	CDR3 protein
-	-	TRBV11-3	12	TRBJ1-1	TGTGCCAGCAGCGCCAGGAACACTGAAGCTTTCTTT	CASSARNTEAFF
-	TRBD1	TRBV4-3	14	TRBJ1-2	TGCGCCAGCAACAAACAGGGGGCGATGGGGGGCTACACCTTC	CASNKQGAMGGYTF
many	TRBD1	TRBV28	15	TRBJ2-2	TGTGCCAGCAGTTTGACAGGGGGGAGAACCGGGGAGCTGTTTTTT	CASSLTGGRTGELFF
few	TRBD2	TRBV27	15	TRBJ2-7	TGTGCCAGCAGTCCGACCGGGACTAGCGGTTACGAGCAGTACTTC	CASSPTGTSGYEQYF
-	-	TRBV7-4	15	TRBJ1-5	TGTGCCAGCAGCCTACGGTGGCAGGGTAATCAGCCCCAGCATTTT	CASSLRWQGNQPQHF
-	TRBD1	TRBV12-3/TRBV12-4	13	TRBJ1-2	TGTGCCAGCAGTATGGGACAGGGGGCAGGCTACACCTTC	CASSMGQGAGYTF
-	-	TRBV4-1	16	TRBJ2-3	TGCGCCAGCAGCCAAAGGAAGGAGAGGGGCACAGATACGCAGTATTTT	CASSQRKERGTDTQYF
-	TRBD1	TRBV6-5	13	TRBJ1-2	TGTGCCAGCGGAATTAGACAGGGGTATGGCTACACCTTC	CASGIRQGYGYTF
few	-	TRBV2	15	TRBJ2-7	TGTGCCAGCAGTGAACTAGCTCTTAGCTCCTACGAGCAGTACTTC	CASSELALSSYEQYF
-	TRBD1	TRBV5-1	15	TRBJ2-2	TGCGCCAGCAGACAGACAGGGTCGAACACCGGGGAGCTGTTTTTT	CASRQTGSNTGELFF
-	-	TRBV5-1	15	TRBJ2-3	TGCGCCAGCAGCTTGGCGGGGGGCCTCACAGATACGCAGTATTTT	CASSLAGGLTDTQYF
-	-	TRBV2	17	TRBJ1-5	TGTGCCAGCAGTGACTCGGTTGGGGGCAGGGACAATCAGCCCCAGCATTTT	CASSDSVGGRDNQPQHF
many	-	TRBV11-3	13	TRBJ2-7	TGTGCCAGCAGCGGGCTCAGCTCCTACGAGCAGTACTTC	CASSGLSSYEQYF
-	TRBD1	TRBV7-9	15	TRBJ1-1	TGTGCCAGCAGCGTGGGACAGGCGGGGGACACTGAAGCTTTCTTT	CASSVGQAGDTEAFF
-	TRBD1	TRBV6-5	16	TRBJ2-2	TGTGCCAGCAGTTACTCCAGGGGGCGCGGTACCGGGGAGCTGTTTTTT	CASSYSRGRGTGELFF
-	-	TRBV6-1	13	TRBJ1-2	TGTGCCAGCAGTGAAGATGGTAGCTATGGCTACACCTTC	CASSEDGSYGYTF
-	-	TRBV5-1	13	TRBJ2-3	TGCGCCAGCAGCTTGGCTGGCACAGATACGCAGTATTTT	CASSLAGTDTQYF
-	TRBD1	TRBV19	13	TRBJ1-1	TGTGCCACAGGGACAGGGCTCGGGACTGAAGCTTTCTTT	CATGTGLGTEAFF
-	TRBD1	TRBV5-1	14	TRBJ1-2	TGCGCCAGCAGCTTGGCCGGGACAGGGGCTGGCTACACCTTC	CASSLAGTGAGYTF
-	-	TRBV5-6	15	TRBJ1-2	TGTGCCAGCAGCTTGTACGTGCAGGGGCGGCATGGCTACACCTTC	CASSLYVQGRHGYTF
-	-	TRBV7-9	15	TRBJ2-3	TGTGCCAGCAGCTTAGATACATCTGGCACAGATACGCAGTATTTT	CASSLDTSGTDTQYF
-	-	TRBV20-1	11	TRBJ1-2	TGCAGTGCTACCGGAGTGAGTGGCTACACCTTC	CSATGVSGYTF
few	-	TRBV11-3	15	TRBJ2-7	TGTGCCAGCAGCTTAGATGGTCCGGGGACCTACGAGCAGTACTTC	CASSLDGPGTYEQYF
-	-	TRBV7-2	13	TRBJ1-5	TGTGCCAGCAGGCGGGGACCGAATGAGCCCCAGCATTTT	CASRRGPNEPQHF
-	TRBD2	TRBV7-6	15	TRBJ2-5	TGTGCCAGCAGCCCAAGGCTAGCGGGAAAGGAGACCCAGTACTTC	CASSPRLAGKETQYF
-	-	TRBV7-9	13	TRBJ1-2	TGTGCCAGCAGCTTAGAGCTGAGCTATGGCTACACCTTC	CASSLELSYGYTF
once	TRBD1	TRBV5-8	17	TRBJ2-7	TGTGCCAGCAGCGGAGGCGAAACGACAGGGAGAAGGTACGAGCAGTACTTC	CASSGGETTGRRYEQYF
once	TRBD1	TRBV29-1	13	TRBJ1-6	TGCAGCGTTGTTGGGACAGAGAATTCACCCCTCCACTTT	CSVVGTENSPLHF
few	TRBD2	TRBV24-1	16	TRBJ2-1	TGTGCCACCAGTGATTTAGGGACTAGCGGACACAATGAGCAGTTCTTC	CATSDLGTSGHNEQFF
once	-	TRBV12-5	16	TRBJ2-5	TGTGCTAGTGGTTTGGTGCCCTCTGGGGGGCAAGAGACCCAGTACTTC	CASGLVPSGGQETQYF
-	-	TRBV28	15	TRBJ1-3	TGTGCCAGCAGTTTGCAGGCTCACTCTGGAAACACCATATATTTT	CASSLQAHSGNTIYF
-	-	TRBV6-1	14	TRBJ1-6	TGTGCCAGCAGTGAATACGGGATTAATTCACCCCTCCACTTT	CASSEYGINSPLHF
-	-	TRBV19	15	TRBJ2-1	TGTGCCAGTAGCACTCTTAGCGGTTCCTACAATGAGCAGTTCTTC	CASSTLSGSYNEQFF
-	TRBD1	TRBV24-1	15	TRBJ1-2	TGTGCCACCAGTGACCCTGGGACAGGGGGCTGGGGCTACACCTTC	CATSDPGTGGWGYTF
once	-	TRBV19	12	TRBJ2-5	TGTGCCAGTAGTACCAGGGGAGAGACCCAGTACTTC	CASSTRGETQYF
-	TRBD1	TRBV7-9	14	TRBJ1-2	TGTGCCAGCAGTTCGGGACAGGCTCTCTATGGCTACACCTTC	CASSSGQALYGYTF
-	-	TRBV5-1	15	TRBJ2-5	TGCGCCAGCAGCTTACGGGGGATACACAAAGAGACCCAGTACTTC	CASSLRGIHKETQYF
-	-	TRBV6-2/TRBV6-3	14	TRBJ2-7	TGTGCCAGCAGTTACCTACGGAGCTCCTACGAGCAGTACTTC	CASSYLRSSYEQYF
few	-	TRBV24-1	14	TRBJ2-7	TGTGCCACCAGTGGGGTAGGGAGCTCCTACGAGCAGTACTTC	CATSGVGSSYEQYF
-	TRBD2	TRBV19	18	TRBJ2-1	TGTGCCAGTAGTATAAGGTCTAGCGGGAGATCAGCCTACAATGAGCAGTTCTTC	CASSIRSSGRSAYNEQFF
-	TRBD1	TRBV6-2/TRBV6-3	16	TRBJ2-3	TGTGCCAGCAGTTACCCTCGGACAGGGACCACAGATACGCAGTATTTT	CASSYPRTGTTDTQYF
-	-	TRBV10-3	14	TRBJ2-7	TGTGCCATCAGTGAGATCGGGAGCTCCTACGAGCAGTACTTC	CAISEIGSSYEQYF
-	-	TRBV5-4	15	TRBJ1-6	TGTGCCAGCAGCTTGGCTACGGGATTTAATTCACCCCTCCACTTT	CASSLATGFNSPLHF
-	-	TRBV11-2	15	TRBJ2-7	TGTGCCAGCAGCTTAGGTCCAGCGGCCGGCCCCAAGCAGTACTTC	CASSLGPAAGPKQYF
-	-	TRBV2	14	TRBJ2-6	TGTGCCAGCAGGGGCACCTCTGGGGCCAACGTCCTGACTTTC	CASRGTSGANVLTF
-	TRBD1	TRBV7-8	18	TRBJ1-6	TGTGCCAGCAGCTCCGGACAGGGGGCGAGCTCCTATAATTCACCCCTCCACTTT	CASSSGQGASSYNSPLHF
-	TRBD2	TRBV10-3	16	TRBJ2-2	TGTGCCATTCAAGGCGGGAGTACATCCTACACCGGGGAGCTGTTTTTT	CAIQGGSTSYTGELFF
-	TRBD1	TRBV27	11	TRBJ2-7	TGTGCCAGCAGAGGGGGCCACGAGCAGTACTTC	CASRGGHEQYF
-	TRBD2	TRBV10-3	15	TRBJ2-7	TGTGCCATCAGTGATTCAGGGAGGGGCTCCTACGAGCAGTACTTC	CAISDSGRGSYEQYF
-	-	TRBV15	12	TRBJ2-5	TGTGCCACCAGGGACAGCGAGGAGACCCAGTACTTC	CATRDSEETQYF
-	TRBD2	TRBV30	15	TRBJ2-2	TGTGCCGGAAGCGTGGCGGGAGGCACCACCGGGGAGCTGTTTTTT	CAGSVAGGTTGELFF
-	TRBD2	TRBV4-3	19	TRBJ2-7	TGCGCCAGCAGCCAAGAGTTTTTCCCAGCGGGAGACTCCCCCTACGAGCAGTACTTC	CASSQEFFPAGDSPYEQYF
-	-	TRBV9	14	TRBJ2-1	TGTGCCAGCACCAAAACTAGCTCCTACAATGAGCAGTTCTTC	CASTKTSSYNEQFF
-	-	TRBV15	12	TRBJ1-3	TGTGCCACCAGCAGAATTCGGGACACCATATATTTT	CATSRIRDTIYF
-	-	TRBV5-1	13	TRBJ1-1	TGCGCCAGCAGAGACAGCATGAACACTGAAGCTTTCTTT	CASRDSMNTEAFF
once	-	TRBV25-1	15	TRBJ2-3	TGTGCCAGCAGTGATGGAGACAGCCGCGCGGATACGCAGTATTTT	CASSDGDSRADTQYF
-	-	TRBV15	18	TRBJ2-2	TGTGCCACCAGCACCTCGCTTAGGCTGTCCCAATCTAGCGGGGAGCTGTTTTTT	CATSTSLRLSQSSGELFF
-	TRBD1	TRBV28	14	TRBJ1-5	TGTGCCAGCAGGGGACAGGGAAGCAATCAGCCCCAGCATTTT	CASRGQGSNQPQHF
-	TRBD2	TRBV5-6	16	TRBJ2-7	TGTGCCAGCAGCAGAGGACTAGCGGGGGGCTTCTACGAGCAGTACTTC	CASSRGLAGGFYEQYF